The 10 T cell receptor beta chains below come from one sample, sequenced in a study of blood T cell repertoires in acute mononucleosis. Time point given: acute infectious mononucleosis, at clinical presentation within 2 weeks of symptom onset (visit 1). Some clones are missing from TCRdb's copy, which holds only in-frame ones; the method was immunoSEQ multiplex PCR. The sample yields some 2,000 clones, less than 30% seen once. This specimen consisted of EBV YVL epitope tetramer+ CD8+ T cells sorted from PBMCs, obtained during acute infectious mononucleosis. Stated subset: CD8 T cells binding a tetramer with EBV BRLF1 109-117 peptide (YVL-BR). The receptors originated from a man aged 18 to 30 with infectious mononucleosis caused by EBV.

This clone has at least ten counts. The V gene is TRBV7-2, the J gene TRBJ2-7, with 10 bases that match TRBD2. The CDR3 loop spans 14 amino acids. Germline V lookup: CDR1 SGHTA, CDR2 FQGNSA. V shed 4 bases, J shed 7 bases, and the junction held 7 bases outside the gene matches. CDR3 nucleotide sequence: TGTGCCAGCAGCTCAGCGGGAGGGGTTCTGGAGCAGTACTTC. It encodes CASSSAGGVLEQYF. Using reference TRBV7-2 and TRBJ2-7 for the parts outside the CDR3, the full variable domain is GAGVSQSPSNKVTEKGKDVELRCDPISGHTALYWYRQSLGQGLEFLIYFQGNSAPDKSGLPSDRFSAERTGGSVSTLTIQRTQQEDSAVYLCASSSAGGVLEQYFGPGTRLTVT.

Notes on this clone: This clone may be a read error of a much larger clone one base away. The rearrangement links TRBV6-5 to TRBJ2-3, with unresolved D. Germline CDR1 reads MNHEY; CDR2 reads SVGAGI. The CDR3 totals 15 residues. CDR3 coding DNA: TGTGCCTGCAGTGCCCTACTTGGGCCAGCGTCGACGCAGTATTTT. It yields the protein CACSALLGPASTQYF.

This clone is medium-sized (0.01 to 0.1%) by share. The chain joins TRBV27 to TRBJ2-1, with no clear D. The CDR3 consists of 16 residues. Trimming took 6 bases from V and 0 from J, leaving 15 bases between them. Per germline, CDR1 MNHEY and CDR2 SMNVEV (reference sequence). This CDR3 is CASSPNTMSSYNEQFF. CDR3 sequence (DNA): TGTGCCAGCAGCCCGAATACGATGAGCTCCTACAATGAGCAGTTCTTC.

Relative to its sample, this clone is large. The identical CDR3 is also encoded by other nucleotide sequences in the sample. V usage is TRBV6-6 and J usage is TRBJ2-1, with 9 bases identical to TRBD2. CDR3 length: 14 residues. V dropped 11 bases and J dropped 2; count of bases not matched to a gene: 7. Germline CDR1 MNHNY, CDR2 SVGAGI (reference sequence). The CDR3 DNA reads TGTGCCGGCAATAGCGGGAGCGCCTACAATGAGCAGTTCTTC. This encodes CAGNSGSAYNEQFF.

About this clone itself: A far larger clone is only one base removed, so a read error is likely. Other DNA sequences within the sample encode an identical CDR3. V usage is TRBV7-3 and J usage is TRBJ2-3; the D gene is possibly TRBD2 (5 bases). The CDR3 covers 15 residues. Trimming took 5 bases from V and 4 from J, leaving 16 bases between them. Germline V gene sequence: CDR1 SGHTA, CDR2 FQGTGA. The DNA of the CDR3 is TGTGCCAGCAGCCCCACACTAGGCGGCGCAGATACGCAGTATTTT. Translated, it gives CASSPTLGGADTQYF. Full variable domain (outside the CDR3, taken from reference TRBV7-3 and TRBJ2-3): GAGVSQTPSNKVTEKGKYVELRCDPISGHTALYWYRQSLGQGPEFLIYFQGTGAADDSGLPNDRFFAVRPEGSVSTLKIQRTERGDSAVYLCASSPTLGGADTQYFGPGTRLTVL.

The chain is built from TRBV7-6 and TRBJ2-3; D might be TRBD1 (5 bases). Looked up from germline, CDR1 is SGHVS and CDR2 is FNYEAQ. The CDR3 loop spans 16 amino acids. V was clipped by 3 bases and J by 1 base, with 14 bases between them. CDR3 region: CASSLDLGQGTDTQYF. CDR3 bases: TGTGCCAGCAGCTTGGACCTGGGGCAGGGCACAGATACGCAGTATTTT.

In its sample, this clone ranks as medium-sized (0.01 to 0.1%). The chain couples TRBV13 to TRBJ2-2, with 7 bases matching TRBD2. With V trimmed by 6 bases and J by 5 bases, 6 bases remained unmatched. This CDR3 comprises 14 residues. Germline CDR1 PRHDT, CDR2 FYEKMQ (reference sequence). The CDR3 sequence: CASRPWGGTGELFF. The CDR3 DNA sequence: TGTGCCAGCAGACCCTGGGGAGGGACCGGGGAGCTGTTTTTT.

To note about this clone: This likely stems from a read error, as it lies one base from a far larger clone. The chain joins TRBV28 to TRBJ1-2; no definite D call. There are 15 residues in the CDR3. Looked up from germline, CDR1 is MDHEN and CDR2 is SYDVKM. Trimming took 8 bases from V and 4 from J, leaving 20 bases between them. Here the CDR3 DNA reads TGTGCCAGCGGCCCCCTACTGGGATCGGGCTATGGCTACACCTTC. Protein: CASGPLLGSGYGYTF.

A note on this clone: This sequence is one base from a far larger clone and is likely a read error. The rearrangement uses TRBV28 and TRBJ2-5; TRBD2 matches 14 bases. The CDR3 has 15 amino acids. Looked up from germline, CDR1 is MDHEN and CDR2 is SYDVKM. CDR3 loop: CACRRLAGGAETQYF. CDR3 nucleotides: TGTGCCTGCAGACGACTAGCGGGAGGGGCGGAGACCCAGTACTTC.

The V gene is TRBV28, the J gene TRBJ2-3; D not certain. The CDR3 contains 14 residues. V gave up 7 bases and J gave up 4 bases, with 15 bases separating them. Looked up from germline, CDR1 is MDHEN and CDR2 is SYDVKM. The CDR3 sequence: CASIAFVGPDTQYF. As DNA, the CDR3 is TGTGCCAGCATCGCGTTCGTTGGCCCAGATACGCAGTATTTT.